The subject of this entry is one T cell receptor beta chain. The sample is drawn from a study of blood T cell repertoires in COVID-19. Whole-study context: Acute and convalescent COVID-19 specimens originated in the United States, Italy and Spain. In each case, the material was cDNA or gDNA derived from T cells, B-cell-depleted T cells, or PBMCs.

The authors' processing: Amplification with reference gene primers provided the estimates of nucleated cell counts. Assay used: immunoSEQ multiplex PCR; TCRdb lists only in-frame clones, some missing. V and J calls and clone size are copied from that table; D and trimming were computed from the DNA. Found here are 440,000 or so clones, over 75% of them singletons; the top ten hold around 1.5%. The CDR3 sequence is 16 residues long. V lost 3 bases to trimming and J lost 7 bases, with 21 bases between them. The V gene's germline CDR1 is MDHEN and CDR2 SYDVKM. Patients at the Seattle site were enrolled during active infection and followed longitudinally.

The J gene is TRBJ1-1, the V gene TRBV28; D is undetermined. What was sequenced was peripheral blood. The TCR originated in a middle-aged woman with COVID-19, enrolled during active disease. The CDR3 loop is CASSFLLNRQAGEAFF. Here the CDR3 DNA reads TGTGCCAGCAGTTTTTTGCTGAACCGCCAGGCAGGTGAAGCTTTCTTT.